This is a list of T cell receptor beta chains from one sample in a study of CD8+ T cells in alopecia areata. Repertoires were generated with immunoSEQ multiplex PCR, while TCRdb's copy carries only in-frame clones and drops some. Counted here are 200,000 or so clones, around two fifths occurring once; the ten biggest clones make up about 2.4%. Sequencing used CD4+ T cells sorted from blood, obtained at approximately week 37, from a patient treated with tofacitinib. Receptor source: a human donor with alopecia areata. Each CDR3 is given with its conserved first and last residue. The D gene is left open where the match is weak. A row's size may be missing; if present it is once, few, many or a size class.

d_call,clone_size,v_call,j_call,cdr3_nt,cdr3_aa
-,-,TRBV30,TRBJ2-1,TGTGCCTGGACCCCGGGTCCGTCTCGTCGTGAGCAGTTCTTC,CAWTPGPSRREQFF
-,-,TRBV9,TRBJ1-3,TGTGCCAGCAGCGCGGATTGGGACGGGGACACCATATATTTT,CASSADWDGDTIYF
TRBD1,few,TRBV25-1,TRBJ2-7,TGTGCCAGCAGTGAATGGGGACAGGCGCTTGTCTTC,CASSEWGQALVF
-,-,TRBV6-4,TRBJ2-5,TGTGCCAGCAGTGACTCGATTCGTTGCGGGGGCAAAGAGACCCAGTACTTC,CASSDSIRCGGKETQYF
TRBD2,few,TRBV7-9,TRBJ2-1,TGTGCCAGCAGCTTAGGGCGGACTAGCGGGAGGGCCAGTGAGCAGTTCTTC,CASSLGRTSGRASEQFF
-,few,TRBV21-1,TRBJ1-2,TGTGCCAGCAGCGCCAAACCCGGGACAGGGAATGGCTACACCTTC,CASSAKPGTGNGYTF
-,-,TRBV30,TRBJ1-2,TGTGCCTGGAACCACAACAGGGTGATTAACTATGGCTACACCTTC,CAWNHNRVINYGYTF
-,-,TRBV7-2,TRBJ2-1,TGTGCCAGCAGCTTACCTAGCAATGAGCAGTTCTTC,CASSLPSNEQFF
-,few,TRBV5-4,TRBJ2-3,TGTGCCAGCAGCTTGAAGACGGGGACAGATACGCAGTATTTT,CASSLKTGTDTQYF
-,few,TRBV7-2,TRBJ2-3,TGTGCCAGCAGCTTAAAAGCAGATACGCAGTATTTT,CASSLKADTQYF